The rows below give T cell receptor beta chains drawn from one sample of a study of graft-versus-host responses after intestinal transplantation. Using immunoSEQ multiplex PCR, the repertoire was profiled, and TCRdb retains in-frame clones only, with some absent. The sample records roughly 120,000 clones, approximately 92% being singletons. The antigens for these receptors are not known. This sample comprised unstimulated CD4+ T cells sorted from spleen or lymph node cells, obtained before intestinal transplant. All receptors come from a human donor who received an intestinal transplant. The CDR3 runs from the conserved cysteine through the conserved F or W. Each record gives: D gene, V gene, clone size, J gene, CDR3 DNA, CDR3 protein. A D gene is named only where the DNA matches it firmly. The size entry is marked missing in some rows and otherwise reads once, few, many or a size class.

d_call: -; v_call: TRBV30; clone_size: -; j_call: TRBJ2-5; cdr3_nt: TGTGCCTGGAATCGGGGTAGGAATCAAGAGACCCAGTACTTC; cdr3_aa: CAWNRGRNQETQYF
d_call: TRBD1; v_call: TRBV27; clone_size: -; j_call: TRBJ2-7; cdr3_nt: TGTGCCAGCAGTTTAAACTTGCGACAGGGATCCTACGAGCAGTACTTC; cdr3_aa: CASSLNLRQGSYEQYF
d_call: -; v_call: TRBV5-6; clone_size: -; j_call: TRBJ2-7; cdr3_nt: TGTGCCAGCAGCTTGGTTGGCGGACTCTACGAGCAGTACTTC; cdr3_aa: CASSLVGGLYEQYF
d_call: -; v_call: TRBV2; clone_size: -; j_call: TRBJ2-7; cdr3_nt: TGTGCCAGCAGCCCCCCTCTGGGCGGTTACTACGAGCAGTACTTC; cdr3_aa: CASSPPLGGYYEQYF
d_call: -; v_call: TRBV7-8; clone_size: -; j_call: TRBJ1-2; cdr3_nt: TGTGCCAGCAGCTTTCGGGACAACCGTGGGTATGGCTACACCTTC; cdr3_aa: CASSFRDNRGYGYTF
d_call: -; v_call: TRBV27; clone_size: -; j_call: TRBJ1-1; cdr3_nt: TGTGCCAGCAGTTTAGCTCCGGGACTTCAAGAAGCTTTCTTT; cdr3_aa: CASSLAPGLQEAFF
d_call: TRBD2; v_call: TRBV10-2; clone_size: few; j_call: TRBJ2-7; cdr3_nt: TGCGCCAGCAGCCCGGGACTAGCGGGAGTCCTTCCCTACGAGCAGTACTTC; cdr3_aa: CASSPGLAGVLPYEQYF
d_call: TRBD2; v_call: TRBV5-1; clone_size: -; j_call: TRBJ2-4; cdr3_nt: TGCGCCAGCAGCGTGACACTAGCGACCAAAAACATTCAGTACTTC; cdr3_aa: CASSVTLATKNIQYF
d_call: TRBD1; v_call: TRBV19; clone_size: -; j_call: TRBJ1-3; cdr3_nt: TGTGCCAGTAATCTGCCAGGGACAGCTGGAAACACCATATATTTT; cdr3_aa: CASNLPGTAGNTIYF
d_call: -; v_call: TRBV6-5; clone_size: -; j_call: TRBJ2-5; cdr3_nt: TGTGCCAGCAGTTACGGGAGGACCCAGTACTTC; cdr3_aa: CASSYGRTQYF
d_call: -; v_call: TRBV4-1; clone_size: -; j_call: TRBJ2-7; cdr3_nt: TGCGCCAGCAGCCAAGAATACCCAAGGAACTACGAGCAGTACTTC; cdr3_aa: CASSQEYPRNYEQYF
d_call: TRBD1; v_call: TRBV7-9; clone_size: -; j_call: TRBJ2-2; cdr3_nt: TGTGCCAGCAGCTTAGGGAGACAGGGCAAGGCCGGGGAGCTGTTTTTT; cdr3_aa: CASSLGRQGKAGELFF
d_call: TRBD1; v_call: TRBV29-1; clone_size: -; j_call: TRBJ1-3; cdr3_nt: TGCAGCGTCGAACAGGGGACTGGAAACACCATATATTTT; cdr3_aa: CSVEQGTGNTIYF
d_call: TRBD2; v_call: TRBV7-3; clone_size: -; j_call: TRBJ2-1; cdr3_nt: TGTGCCAGCAGCCCGAGGACTAGCGGCCCTTACAATGAGCAGTTCTTC; cdr3_aa: CASSPRTSGPYNEQFF
d_call: -; v_call: TRBV5-1; clone_size: -; j_call: TRBJ1-3; cdr3_nt: TGCGCCAGCAGCGAGGGCCAGGGGAGTTTATTGGGAAACACCATATATTTT; cdr3_aa: CASSEGQGSLLGNTIYF
d_call: -; v_call: TRBV6-5; clone_size: -; j_call: TRBJ2-3; cdr3_nt: TGTGCCAGCAGAACTATCATTACAGATACGCAGTATTTT; cdr3_aa: CASRTIITDTQYF
d_call: TRBD2; v_call: TRBV9; clone_size: -; j_call: TRBJ2-3; cdr3_nt: TGTGCCAGCAGCGTAGGGGAGGGGGGATTCCGACTAGCGGAGATACCAGATACGCAGTATTTT; cdr3_aa: CASSVGEGGFRLAEIPDTQYF
d_call: TRBD1; v_call: TRBV30; clone_size: -; j_call: TRBJ1-3; cdr3_nt: TGTGCCTGGGGAGGACAGGGCGGCGGAAACACCATATATTTT; cdr3_aa: CAWGGQGGGNTIYF
d_call: -; v_call: TRBV18; clone_size: -; j_call: TRBJ2-7; cdr3_nt: TGTGCCAGCTCACCAGGCGAGCAGTACTTC; cdr3_aa: CASSPGEQYF
d_call: -; v_call: TRBV18; clone_size: -; j_call: TRBJ1-1; cdr3_nt: TGTGCCAGCTCACCAGGCCTGAACACTGAAGCTTTCTTT; cdr3_aa: CASSPGLNTEAFF
d_call: -; v_call: TRBV19; clone_size: -; j_call: TRBJ2-3; cdr3_nt: TGTGCCAGTAGTAACTATCCCGGCACAGATACGCAGTATTTT; cdr3_aa: CASSNYPGTDTQYF
d_call: -; v_call: TRBV5-1; clone_size: once; j_call: TRBJ1-3; cdr3_nt: TGCGCCAGCAGCTTAGGAGGCGTCGGAAACACCATATATTTT; cdr3_aa: CASSLGGVGNTIYF
d_call: -; v_call: TRBV6-5; clone_size: -; j_call: TRBJ2-7; cdr3_nt: TGTGCCAGCAGTTACTCCGTTTGGGGGTACGAGCAGTACTTC; cdr3_aa: CASSYSVWGYEQYF
d_call: -; v_call: TRBV25-1; clone_size: -; j_call: TRBJ1-5; cdr3_nt: TGTGCCAGCAGTGACAGGGATCAGCCCCAGCATTTT; cdr3_aa: CASSDRDQPQHF
d_call: TRBD2; v_call: TRBV4-1; clone_size: -; j_call: TRBJ2-3; cdr3_nt: TGCGCCAGCAGCGGGGGACTAGTCGCAGATACGCAGTATTTT; cdr3_aa: CASSGGLVADTQYF
d_call: TRBD1; v_call: TRBV9; clone_size: -; j_call: TRBJ2-3; cdr3_nt: TGTGCCAGCAGCGCGATGACAGGGGGCTATACAGATACGCAGTATTTT; cdr3_aa: CASSAMTGGYTDTQYF
d_call: TRBD2; v_call: TRBV7-2; clone_size: -; j_call: TRBJ2-7; cdr3_nt: TGTGCCAGCAGCACAACCGGGACTAGCGGGTTCCTAACCTACGAGCAGTACTTC; cdr3_aa: CASSTTGTSGFLTYEQYF
d_call: -; v_call: TRBV29-1; clone_size: -; j_call: TRBJ2-7; cdr3_nt: TGCAGCGTTGATTTTCCCCACGTCAACGAGCAGTACTTC; cdr3_aa: CSVDFPHVNEQYF
d_call: TRBD2; v_call: TRBV5-1; clone_size: -; j_call: TRBJ2-1; cdr3_nt: TGCGCCAGCAGCTCAGGACTAGCGGGAGCTGAGCAGTTCTTC; cdr3_aa: CASSSGLAGAEQFF
d_call: TRBD1; v_call: TRBV18; clone_size: -; j_call: TRBJ2-7; cdr3_nt: TGTGCCAGCTCACCGACAGGGGCCCACGAGCAGTACTTC; cdr3_aa: CASSPTGAHEQYF
d_call: -; v_call: TRBV6-1; clone_size: -; j_call: TRBJ1-5; cdr3_nt: TGTGCCAGCAGTGAACCGTACCTAGGCAGTACGAATCAGCCCCAGCATTTT; cdr3_aa: CASSEPYLGSTNQPQHF
d_call: -; v_call: TRBV5-1; clone_size: -; j_call: TRBJ2-7; cdr3_nt: TGCGCCAGCAGCTGGAGACTAGAAACCTACGAGCAGTACTTC; cdr3_aa: CASSWRLETYEQYF
d_call: -; v_call: TRBV5-1; clone_size: -; j_call: TRBJ2-1; cdr3_nt: TGCGCCAGCAGCTTGGGGCTAGAGGGTGAGCAGTTCTTC; cdr3_aa: CASSLGLEGEQFF
d_call: -; v_call: TRBV30; clone_size: -; j_call: TRBJ2-7; cdr3_nt: TGTGCCTGGAGTGTACGCACCGATTGGGGCGAGCAGTACTTC; cdr3_aa: CAWSVRTDWGEQYF
d_call: -; v_call: TRBV28; clone_size: -; j_call: TRBJ2-3; cdr3_nt: TGTGCCAGCAGTTTTGCGGGGAGAAGCACAGATACGCAGTATTTT; cdr3_aa: CASSFAGRSTDTQYF
d_call: -; v_call: TRBV30; clone_size: -; j_call: TRBJ2-6; cdr3_nt: TGTGCCCAGGATGGGTCGGGGGCCAACGTCCTGACTTTC; cdr3_aa: CAQDGSGANVLTF